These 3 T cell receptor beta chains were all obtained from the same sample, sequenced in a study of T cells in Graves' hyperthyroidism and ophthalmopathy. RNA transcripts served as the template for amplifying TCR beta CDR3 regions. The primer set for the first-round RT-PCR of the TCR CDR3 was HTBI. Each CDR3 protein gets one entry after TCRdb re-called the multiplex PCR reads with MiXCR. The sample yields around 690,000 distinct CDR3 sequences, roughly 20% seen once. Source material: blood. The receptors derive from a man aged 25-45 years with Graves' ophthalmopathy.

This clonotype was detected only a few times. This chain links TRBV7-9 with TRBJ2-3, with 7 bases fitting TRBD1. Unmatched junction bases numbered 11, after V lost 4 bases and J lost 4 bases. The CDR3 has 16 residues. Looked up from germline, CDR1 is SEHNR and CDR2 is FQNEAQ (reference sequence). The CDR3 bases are TGTGCCAGCAGCTCCCAGGGACAGCACTCGGCAGATACGCAGTATTTT. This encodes CASSSQGQHSADTQYF. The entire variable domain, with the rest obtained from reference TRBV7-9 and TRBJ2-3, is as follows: DTGVSQNPRHKITKRGQNVTFRCDPISEHNRLYWYRQTLGQGPEFLTYFQNEAQLEKSRLLSDRFSAERPKGSFSTLEIQRTEQGDSAMYLCASSSQGQHSADTQYFGPGTRLTVL.

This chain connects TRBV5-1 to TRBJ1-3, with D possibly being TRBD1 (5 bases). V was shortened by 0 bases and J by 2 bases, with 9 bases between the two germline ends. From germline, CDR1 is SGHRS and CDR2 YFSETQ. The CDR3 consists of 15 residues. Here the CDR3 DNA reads TGCGCCAGCAGCTTGGGGGGGGGAACTGGAAACACCATATATTTT. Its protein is CASSLGGGTGNTIYF.

The CDR3 here is CAIAGNEQFF. The CDR3 bases are TGTGCCATTGCTGGCAATGAGCAGTTCTTC. The gene calls are TRBV12-3 or TRBV12-4 and TRBJ2-1; no clear D. The CDR3 has 10 amino acids. V shed 10 bases and J shed 6 bases, with 7 bases lying between them.